This T cell receptor (beta chain) was recovered during a study of cytomegalovirus exposure and HLA in healthy donors. Study-wide background: Assignment to the Caucasian-associated ancestry cluster applied to 75% to 85% of the approximately 400 genotyped donors.

A remark on this clone: No antigen is known for it.

PCR used 60 Vbeta primers and 13 Jbeta primers. Clones were sequenced by immunoSEQ multiplex PCR, and TCRdb holds only the in-frame ones, with some missing. The sample lists 210,000 or so clones, approximately 82% occurring once. Findings and caveats of the study: Several of the most significant clusters appeared, in a later analysis, to be linked to common viral pathogens. Serostatus for CMV was the only available immune exposure information. Within the data, a cluster of highly shared sequence variants was likely a sequencing artifact.

The CDR3 loop spans 13 amino acids. With 5 bases removed from V and 0 bases from J, the gap between germline ends came to 8 bases. In germline, CDR1 is SQVTM, CDR2 ANQGSEA. The sequence was obtained from a young man in good health and CMV-seronegative. V and J are TRBV29-1 and TRBJ1-5; D is perhaps TRBD1 (5 bases). Specimen: PBMCs. This CDR3 reads CSVQGYSNQPQHF. The CDR3 nucleotides read TGCAGCGTTCAGGGATATAGCAATCAGCCCCAGCATTTT. The full variable domain, in which reference TRBV29-1 and TRBJ1-5 provide the parts outside the CDR3, is SAVISQKPSRDICQRGTSLTIQCQVDSQVTMMFWYRQQPGQSLTLIATANQGSEATYESGFVIDKFPISRPNLTFSTLTVSNMSPEDSSIYLCSVQGYSNQPQHFGDGTRLSIL.